This T cell receptor beta chain was identified in a study of CD8+ T cells in alopecia areata. Study as a whole: Those patients who were treated received oral tofacitinib, which was given at 5 to 10 mg twice daily for moderate-to-severe alopecia areata. Treatment with tofacitinib (6 to 18 months) was followed by 6 months off drug.

Whole-study results and caveats: Uncertainty remains about how baseline CD8+ expansion links to response, with one nonresponder.

This clone was recorded once. Its antigen is not identified. From germline, CDR1 is SQVTM and CDR2 ANQGSEA. Trimming removed 5 bases at V and 4 bases at J, with 18 bases between. This CDR3 spans 14 amino acids. cDNA serving as the sequencing template came from extracted, reverse transcribed RNA. Sequenced by immunoSEQ multiplex PCR; TCRdb stores in-frame clones only, minus some. Here the sample spans about 220,000 clones, around 57% being singletons. Treatment in this sample: oral pan-JAK inhibitor, 5-10 mg twice daily. This sequence was found in a human donor with alopecia areata. The sample in question was CD4+ T cells sorted from blood, obtained at week 4, from a patient treated with tofacitinib. The rearrangement uses TRBV29-1 and TRBJ2-7; D assignment may be TRBD1 or TRBD2 (6 bases each). This chain's CDR3 is CSVKLRDKAYEQYF. DNA for the CDR3: TGCAGCGTTAAATTGCGGGACAAAGCTTACGAGCAGTACTTC.